The 24 T cell receptor beta chains listed next were all sequenced from one sample in a study of beta chain features in type 1 diabetes. Points from the study as a whole: TCRB CDR3 length was moderately but significantly reduced in all four CD4+ subsets of Type 1 diabetes patients.

Isolated RNA was reverse transcribed in full, so expressed TCRB transcripts were sequenced. Sequencing was performed with immunoSEQ multiplex PCR; in TCRdb, only in-frame clones are kept and a portion is missing. The top ten clones hold about 0.64% of a sample with about 370,000 clones, roughly a tenth of them seen once. No antigen is known for these receptors. Input material: central memory CD4+ T cells from blood. These receptor sequences come from a man aged 30 to 39 with type 1 diabetes.

The chain recombines TRBV4-2 with TRBJ2-6; 7 positions agree with TRBD2. Trimming removed 4 bases from V and 2 bases from J; junction bases left unmatched: 2. Germline CDR1 LGHNA, CDR2 YNFKEQ. The CDR3 runs to 15 residues. CDR3 nucleotide sequence: TGTGCCAGCAGCCGGGGGGGAGCTGGGGCCAACGTCCTGACTTTC. It yields the protein CASSRGGAGANVLTF.

The chain links TRBV6-1 to TRBJ2-7, with 9 positions matching TRBD1. Germline V gives CDR1 MNHNS, CDR2 SASEGT. The ends lost 8 bases at V and 0 bases at J; junction bases unmatched: 8. CDR3 length equals 15 residues. CDR3 region: CASQGDRAFSYEQYF. The CDR3 DNA follows: TGTGCCAGCCAGGGGGACAGGGCCTTCTCCTACGAGCAGTACTTC.

This clone was seen only a few times. V and J are TRBV19 and TRBJ2-7, with D possibly TRBD2 on 5 matching bases. The V and J ends lost 1 base and 6 bases respectively, with 10 bases between them. The CDR3 extends over 13 amino acids. In germline, CDR1 is LNHDA, CDR2 SQIVND (reference sequence). Here the CDR3 reads CASSIAPEGEQYF. The CDR3 DNA reads TGTGCCAGTAGTATAGCTCCCGAGGGCGAGCAGTACTTC.

This clone has a handful of counts. The chain has TRBV6-6 and TRBJ2-1; D is undetermined. With 4 bases removed from V and 10 bases from J, the gap between germline ends came to 14 bases. From germline, CDR1 is MNHNY and CDR2 SVGAGI (reference sequence). The CDR3 sequence is 13 residues long. CDR3 in amino acids: CASSSVQSEEQFF. CDR3 coding DNA: TGTGCCAGCAGTTCAGTCCAAAGCGAGGAGCAGTTCTTC.

The V gene is TRBV6-5, the J gene TRBJ2-3; TRBD2 is a possible D gene (5 bases). Trimming removed 1 base at V and 2 bases at J, with 10 bases between. Germline V gene lookup returns CDR1 MNHEY and CDR2 SVGAGI. This CDR3 contains 15 residues. CDR3 DNA sequence: TGTGCCAGCAGTTACTTGGCGGGCACCACAGATACGCAGTATTTT. Residues: CASSYLAGTTDTQYF.

The J gene is TRBJ1-1, the V gene TRBV30; 9 bases agree with TRBD1. CDR1 is GTSNPN, CDR2 SVGIG, per germline (reference sequence). The CDR3 has 13 residues. The junction had 11 bases not matched to a gene; V was cut back by 5 bases and J by 10 bases. CDR3 loop: CAWEPGQGPRAFF. The CDR3 DNA reads as TGTGCCTGGGAACCGGGACAGGGACCGAGAGCTTTCTTT.

This clone was found a few times. The CDR3 DNA reads as TGTGCCATCAGTGGGGCAGGGAAGCGGAATGAGCAGTTCTTC. It translates to CAISGAGKRNEQFF. The chain has TRBV10-3 and TRBJ2-1, with D perhaps given as TRBD1 or TRBD2 (5 bases each). The germline V and J ends were trimmed by 4 bases and 7 bases, with 14 bases remaining between them. The CDR3 contains 14 residues. Germline CDR1 is ENHRY and CDR2 is SYGVKD.

V gene TRBV7-3 combines with J gene TRBJ1-3; TRBD1 is a possible D gene (5 bases). The germline V and J ends were trimmed by 5 bases and 0 bases, with 8 bases remaining between them. This CDR3 is built from 14 residues. Germline CDR1 is SGHTA and CDR2 is FQGTGA. CDR3: CASSRQGSGNTIYF. The CDR3 DNA is TGTGCCAGCAGCCGCCAGGGCTCTGGAAACACCATATATTTT.

This sequence joins TRBV11-2 and TRBJ2-5, with 10 bases identical to TRBD1. The closer fit of TRBJ2-7 to the DNA end suggests the J call may be wrong. Germline CDR1 is SGHAT and CDR2 is FQNNGV. This CDR3 contains 16 residues. CDR3 protein: CASSLDGTGALYEQYF. As DNA, the CDR3 is TGTGCCAGCAGCTTAGATGGGACAGGGGCCCTCTACGAGCAGTACTTC.

V gene TRBV4-1 combines with J gene TRBJ1-5, with 10 bases identical to TRBD1. This CDR3 has 18 amino acids. V was pared by 4 bases and J by 2 bases, with 11 bases of the junction left unmatched. CDR1 and CDR2 from the germline V gene are MGHRA and YSYEKL. This CDR3 is CASSRFLTGGSGNQPQHF. The CDR3 nucleotides read TGCGCCAGCAGCCGATTCCTGACAGGGGGCAGCGGCAATCAGCCCCAGCATTTT.

This chain joins TRBV6-1 and TRBJ1-4; D ambiguous. V lost 5 bases and J lost 14, with 9 bases in between. CDR1 MNHNS and CDR2 SASEGT come from the germline V gene. The length of the CDR3 is 10 residues. CDR3 region: CASSTQRLFF. CDR3 sequence (DNA): TGTGCCAGCAGTACACAAAGGCTGTTTTTT.

The chain uses TRBV6-5 and TRBJ1-1; D gene ambiguous. The germline CDR1 and CDR2 sequences are MNHEY and SVGAGI. The CDR3 totals 14 residues. V lost 2 bases, J lost 5 bases, and 12 bases lay in between. The CDR3 DNA follows: TGTGCCAGCAGTTACGGGTTGCTTGTTACTGAAGCTTTCTTT. Encoded protein: CASSYGLLVTEAFF.

This clone turned up a few times. The genes are TRBV11-2 and TRBJ2-3, with D perhaps TRBD2 (6 bases). The CDR3 totals 15 residues. CDR1 and CDR2 from the germline V gene are SGHAT and FQNNGV. Trimming removed 3 bases from V and 8 bases from J, with 18 bases in between. The CDR3 nucleotides read TGTGCCAGCAGCTTCGGAAGACTAGAACGTCGTACGCAGTATTTT. Amino acids: CASSFGRLERRTQYF.

V is TRBV27 and J is TRBJ1-5; 7 bases align to TRBD1. The CDR3 runs 20 residues. In germline, CDR1 is MNHEY, CDR2 SMNVEV (reference sequence). J lost 4 bases, V lost 3 bases, and 21 bases had no gene match. CDR3 sequence: CASSFHRAGRGLYSNQPQHF. The CDR3 nucleotides read TGTGCCAGCAGTTTCCACCGCGCCGGGAGGGGGCTCTATTCTAATCAGCCCCAGCATTTT.

This clone has a handful of counts. The rearrangement joins TRBV13 to TRBJ1-2, with D tentatively TRBD1 (5 bases). There are 14 residues in the CDR3. Between the trimmed V and J ends, which lost 0 bases and 2 bases, there was a span of 7 bases. Germline V gene lookup returns CDR1 PRHDT and CDR2 FYEKMQ (reference sequence). The CDR3 loop is CASSLGRDNYGYTF. The CDR3 DNA reads TGTGCCAGCAGCTTAGGAAGGGACAACTATGGCTACACCTTC.

This clone was found a few times. This chain joins TRBV7-8 and TRBJ1-1, with 8 bases matching TRBD1. V shed 0 bases, J shed 4 bases, and the junction held 4 bases outside the gene matches. The CDR3 runs 15 residues. Germline lookup yields CDR1 SGHVS and CDR2 FQNEAQ. In DNA form, the CDR3 reads TGTGCCAGCAGCTTAGCGCAGGGGGCGGCCACTGAAGCTTTCTTT. This encodes CASSLAQGAATEAFF.

For the CDR3, the DNA is TGTGCCAGCAGCTTAGATAACACGGGATACCAAGAGACCCAGTACTTC. The encoded protein is CASSLDNTGYQETQYF. V gene TRBV11-2 combines with J gene TRBJ2-5; TRBD2 is a possible D gene (5 bases). Germline V gene sequence: CDR1 SGHAT, CDR2 FQNNGV. The CDR3 consists of 16 residues. V lost 0 bases, J lost 0 bases, and 11 bases lay in between.

The sample holds many counts of this clone. The gene calls are TRBV6-1 and TRBJ2-1; D may be TRBD2 (6 bases). V gave up 6 bases and J gave up 6 bases, with 9 bases separating them. This CDR3 comprises 12 residues. Germline CDR1 is MNHNS and CDR2 is SASEGT. Here the CDR3 reads CASRTRSNEQFF. The CDR3 nucleotides read TGTGCCAGCAGGACTAGAAGCAATGAGCAGTTCTTC.

CDR3 sequence: CASSYRLAGSDEQFF. In nucleotides, the CDR3 is TGTGCCAGCAGTTACAGACTAGCGGGTTCCGATGAGCAGTTCTTC. This rearrangement joins TRBV6-5 to TRBJ2-1; 10 bases are a match to TRBD2. Germline assignment: CDR1 MNHEY and CDR2 SVGAGI. V was clipped by 2 bases and J by 8 bases; unmatched bases: 6. This CDR3 region has 15 residues.

The chain couples TRBV4-3 to TRBJ2-7; D unclear. Germline CDR1 LGHNA, CDR2 YSLEER. V dropped 0 bases and J dropped 2 bases, with 11 bases sitting between them. The CDR3 is made up of 15 amino acids. DNA for the CDR3: TGCGCCAGCAGCCAAGATCTGCGTCCTACCTACGAGCAGTACTTC. This translates into CASSQDLRPTYEQYF.

This clone was counted only a few times. CDR3 sequence reads: CASSDSDGKLFF. The CDR3, as DNA: TGTGCCAGCAGTGATTCTGACGGAAAACTGTTTTTT. The gene calls are TRBV2 and TRBJ1-4; D gene uncertain. This CDR3 has 12 amino acids. The germline CDR1 and CDR2 sequences are SNHLY and FYNNEI. The V and J ends lost 3 bases and 10 bases respectively, with 9 bases between them.

This clone has just a few counts. The V gene is TRBV6-5, the J gene TRBJ2-7; D is unclear. Trimming left V 6 bases short and J 3 bases short, with 15 bases between. The length of the CDR3 is 14 residues. Germline V gives CDR1 MNHEY, CDR2 SVGAGI. Here the CDR3 reads CASRKLGPNYEQYF. CDR3 bases: TGTGCCAGCAGGAAACTCGGACCCAACTACGAGCAGTACTTC.

The chain combines TRBV15 with TRBJ2-3; D is possibly TRBD1 or TRBD2 (5 bases each). There are 14 residues in the CDR3. Germline CDR1 reads LNHNV; CDR2 reads YYDKDF (reference sequence). Trimming shortened V by 3 bases and J by 3 bases, and 10 bases separated the two germline ends. As DNA, the CDR3 is TGTGCCACCAGCAGGAGGGACGTTACAGATACGCAGTATTTT. This encodes CATSRRDVTDTQYF.

This clone came up a few times. This sequence joins TRBV9 and TRBJ2-1; the match to TRBD2 covers 10 bases. With 3 bases clipped from V and 3 bases from J, the junction kept 3 bases outside the gene matches. Germline loops: CDR1 SGDLS, CDR2 YYNGEE. The CDR3 extends over 15 amino acids. Here the CDR3 reads CASSGRTSGYNEQFF. CDR3 sequence (DNA): TGTGCCAGCAGCGGGAGGACTAGCGGCTACAATGAGCAGTTCTTC.